The rows below give T cell receptor beta chains drawn from one sample of a study of shared clonotypes between healthy human individuals. Sequencing used immunoSEQ multiplex PCR; TCRdb keeps in-frame clones, though not all of them. Altogether 1.5 million to 2.5 million clones are present, roughly 95% being singletons, with the ten largest covering more than 0.95%. The sequencing sample was made of naive CD8+ T cells sorted from blood. Receptors were obtained from a man between 18 and 29 years old in good health. Both conserved end residues are part of each CDR3. D genes are given only for firm matches. Clone size, where shown, is once, few, many, or a class for clones that have expanded.

abundance	d_gene	v_gene	j_gene	CDR3aa	CDR3nt
.	TRBD1	TRBV27	TRBJ2-3	CASSLTGATDTQYF	TGTGCCAGCAGTTTAACAGGGGCAACAGATACGCAGTATTTT
.	TRBD2	TRBV2	TRBJ2-3	CASTLLAQAGTDTQYF	TGTGCCAGCACCCTACTAGCGCAGGCCGGCACAGATACGCAGTATTTT
.	TRBD2	TRBV7-9	TRBJ2-1	CASSLVAGALPRAYFF	TGTGCCAGCAGCTTAGTTGCGGGAGCCCTCCCCCGAGCATATTTCTTC
.	.	TRBV6-5	TRBJ1-2	CASSYQEVAAGDGYTF	TGTGCCAGCAGTTACCAAGAGGTCGCTGCAGGGGATGGCTACACCTTC
.	.	TRBV7-8	TRBJ2-5	CASSLEWTKETQYF	TGTGCCAGCAGCTTAGAGTGGACTAAAGAGACCCAGTACTTC
.	.	TRBV19	TRBJ2-7	CASSFSTSYEQYF	TGTGCCAGTAGTTTTTCGACCTCCTACGAGCAGTACTTC
.	TRBD1	TRBV28	TRBJ1-5	CASSSAGGDQPQHF	TGTGCCAGCAGTTCCGCAGGGGGGGATCAGCCCCAGCATTTT
.	TRBD1	TRBV10-1	TRBJ1-5	CASTSTGKGASGNQPQHF	TGCGCCAGCACTTCGACAGGGAAAGGGGCGTCGGGTAATCAGCCCCAGCATTTT
.	.	TRBV6-1	TRBJ1-4	CASSRVGEWSEKLFF	TGTGCCAGCTCAAGGGTAGGGGAGTGGAGTGAAAAACTGTTTTTT
.	.	TRBV4-3	TRBJ2-1	CASSQDRPISYNEQFF	TGCGCCAGCAGCCAAGATCGGCCGATCTCCTACAATGAGCAGTTCTTC
.	.	TRBV28	TRBJ2-7	CASSFSLGGYEQYF	TGTGCCAGCAGTTTCTCCCTTGGTGGCTACGAGCAGTACTTC
.	TRBD2	TRBV27	TRBJ2-1	CASSFSGGRGDEQFF	TGTGCCAGCAGTTTCTCGGGCGGGAGAGGGGATGAGCAGTTCTTC
.	TRBD1	TRBV9	TRBJ2-2	CASSRGQSGGELFF	TGTGCCAGCAGCAGGGGACAGTCCGGCGGGGAGCTGTTTTTT
once	.	TRBV4-1	TRBJ2-2	CASSPAGVPAGELFF	TGCGCCAGCAGCCCAGCTGGGGTTCCTGCCGGGGAGCTGTTTTTT
.	.	TRBV6-5	TRBJ2-3	CASSYLGGGSDTQYF	TGTGCCAGCAGTTACTTAGGGGGGGGGTCAGATACGCAGTATTTT
.	TRBD2	TRBV29-1	TRBJ2-7	CSAVPSGGAYEQYF	TGCAGCGCCGTGCCCAGCGGGGGGGCCTACGAGCAGTACTTC
.	.	TRBV19	TRBJ1-5	CASSMLDGNQPQHF	TGTGCCAGTAGTATGTTGGACGGTAATCAGCCCCAGCATTTT
once	.	TRBV6-6	TRBJ2-2	CASSYLSTGELFF	TGTGCCAGCAGTTACCTGTCAACCGGGGAGCTGTTTTTT
.	TRBD2	TRBV6-6	TRBJ2-5	CASSLLAGLETQYF	TGTGCCAGCAGTTTACTAGCGGGCTTGGAGACCCAGTACTTC
.	.	TRBV6-6	TRBJ2-3	CASSYSSGISTDTQYF	TGTGCCAGCAGTTACTCGTCGGGAATCTCTACAGATACGCAGTATTTT
.	.	TRBV5-4	TRBJ1-1	CASSLSVGNTEAFF	TGTGCCAGCAGCTTATCCGTGGGAAACACTGAAGCTTTCTTT
.	.	TRBV6-1	TRBJ2-7	CASSVGGQTYEQYF	TGTGCCAGCAGTGTTGGTGGACAGACCTACGAGCAGTACTTC
.	TRBD1	TRBV29-1	TRBJ1-2	CSLLAYNKPTGWRFWGYTF	TGCAGCCTCCTCGCTTATAACAAACCGACAGGGTGGCGGTTTTGGGGCTACACCTTC
.	TRBD1	TRBV4-2	TRBJ2-7	CASSHANRGIVDEQYF	TGTGCCAGCAGCCACGCCAACAGGGGGATCGTCGACGAGCAGTACTTC
once	.	TRBV13	TRBJ2-7	CASSLSLVGNEQYF	TGTGCCAGCAGCTTAAGTCTGGTGGGAAACGAGCAGTACTTC
.	.	TRBV30	TRBJ1-5	CAWSKGTSSSNQPQHF	TGTGCCTGGAGTAAAGGGACTTCCTCTAGCAATCAGCCCCAGCATTTT
.	TRBD2	TRBV27	TRBJ2-3	CASSLRGLRGVTDTQYF	TGTGCCAGCAGTTTAAGAGGGTTACGGGGGGTCACAGATACGCAGTATTTT
.	TRBD1	TRBV5-6	TRBJ2-1	CASSWTGDEQFF	TGTGCCAGCAGCTGGACAGGGGATGAGCAGTTCTTC
once	.	TRBV7-8	TRBJ1-6	CASSLEFGPNSPLHF	TGTGCCAGCAGCTTAGAATTCGGACCGAATTCACCCCTCCACTTT
.	TRBD1	TRBV7-8	TRBJ2-7	CASSPWTGGSSYEQYF	TGTGCCAGCAGCCCTTGGACAGGGGGGAGCTCCTACGAGCAGTACTTC
.	.	TRBV19	TRBJ2-7	CASSIEVEGYYEQYF	TGTGCCAGTAGTATAGAGGTTGAGGGGTACTACGAGCAGTACTTC
.	.	TRBV27	TRBJ2-4	CASSSRSTSLIQYF	TGTGCCAGCAGTTCGAGGTCAACCAGTCTCATTCAGTACTTC
.	TRBD1	TRBV13	TRBJ2-4	CASRGQAKNIQYF	TGTGCCAGCAGGGGACAGGCCAAAAACATTCAGTACTTC
.	TRBD1	TRBV10-3	TRBJ1-6	CAISEDRALDSPLHF	TGTGCCATCAGTGAGGACAGGGCCCTGGATTCACCCCTCCACTTT
.	.	TRBV7-9	TRBJ2-1	CASSLILSSYNEQFF	TGTGCCAGCAGCTTAATCCTGAGCTCCTACAATGAGCAGTTCTTC
.	.	TRBV30	TRBJ1-1	CAWSAGGTEAFF	TGTGCCTGGAGTGCGGGTGGCACTGAAGCTTTCTTT
.	.	TRBV6-5	TRBJ2-1	CASSPQGGNEQFF	TGTGCCAGCAGTCCTCAGGGGGGCAATGAGCAGTTCTTC
.	.	TRBV5-8	TRBJ2-3	CASSLQGGGNTQYF	TGTGCCAGCAGCTTACAGGGTGGGGGCAATACGCAGTATTTT
.	TRBD2	TRBV6-1	TRBJ2-1	CASSELIGLAGPNEQFF	TGTGCCAGCAGTGAACTGATTGGGCTAGCGGGACCCAATGAGCAGTTCTTC
.	.	TRBV28	TRBJ1-5	CASSLFGRGNQPQHF	TGTGCCAGCAGTTTATTTGGACGGGGAAATCAGCCCCAGCATTTT
few	.	TRBV6-5	TRBJ1-6	CASSYSEGNSPLHF	TGTGCCAGCAGTTACTCCGAGGGGAATTCACCCCTCCACTTT
.	.	TRBV5-1	TRBJ1-2	CASSYRGSDYGYTF	TGCGCCAGCAGCTACCGGGGTTCAGACTATGGCTACACCTTC
.	TRBD1	TRBV27	TRBJ2-5	CASSESTGTETQYF	TGTGCCAGCAGTGAGTCGACAGGGACGGAGACCCAGTACTTC